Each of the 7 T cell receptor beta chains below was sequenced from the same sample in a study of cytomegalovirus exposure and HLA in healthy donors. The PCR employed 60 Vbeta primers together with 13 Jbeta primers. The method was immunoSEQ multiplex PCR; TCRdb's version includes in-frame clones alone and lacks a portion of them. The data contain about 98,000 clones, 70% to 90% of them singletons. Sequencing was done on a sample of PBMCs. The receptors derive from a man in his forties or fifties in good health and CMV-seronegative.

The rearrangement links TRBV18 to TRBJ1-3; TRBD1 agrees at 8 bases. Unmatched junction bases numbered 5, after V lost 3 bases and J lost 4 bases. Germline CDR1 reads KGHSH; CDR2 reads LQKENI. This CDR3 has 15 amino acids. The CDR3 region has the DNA TGTGCCAGCTCACCCCCGGACAGGGTCGGAAACACCATATATTTT. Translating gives CASSPPDRVGNTIYF.

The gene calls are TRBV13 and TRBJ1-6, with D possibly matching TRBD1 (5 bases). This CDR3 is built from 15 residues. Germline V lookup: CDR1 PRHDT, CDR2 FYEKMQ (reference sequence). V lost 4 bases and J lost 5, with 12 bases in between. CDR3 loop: CASSWGGEDNSPLHF. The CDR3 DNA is TGTGCCAGCAGCTGGGGGGGGGAAGATAATTCACCCCTCCACTTT.

Written as DNA, the CDR3 is TGCGCCAGCAGCTTCGTGACAGGGGGCACCACTGAAGCTTTCTTT. Amino acid sequence: CASSFVTGGTTEAFF. The chain uses TRBV4-1 and TRBJ1-1; 10 bases match TRBD1. V lost 5 bases and J lost 4; bases outside the gene matches: 7. The CDR3 has 15 residues. CDR1 is MGHRA and CDR2 is YSYEKL in the germline V gene.

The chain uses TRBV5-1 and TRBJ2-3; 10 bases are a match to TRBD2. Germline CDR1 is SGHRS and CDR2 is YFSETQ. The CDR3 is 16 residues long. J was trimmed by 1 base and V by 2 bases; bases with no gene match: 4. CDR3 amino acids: CASSFVLAGGTDTQYF. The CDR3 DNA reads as TGCGCCAGCAGCTTTGTCCTAGCGGGGGGCACAGATACGCAGTATTTT.

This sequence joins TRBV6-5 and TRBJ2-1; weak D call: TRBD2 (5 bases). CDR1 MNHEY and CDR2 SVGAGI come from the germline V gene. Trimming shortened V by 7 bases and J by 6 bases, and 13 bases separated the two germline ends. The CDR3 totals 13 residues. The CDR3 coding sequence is TGTGCCAGCACGGTGACACGGGGCAATGAGCAGTTCTTC. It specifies CASTVTRGNEQFF.

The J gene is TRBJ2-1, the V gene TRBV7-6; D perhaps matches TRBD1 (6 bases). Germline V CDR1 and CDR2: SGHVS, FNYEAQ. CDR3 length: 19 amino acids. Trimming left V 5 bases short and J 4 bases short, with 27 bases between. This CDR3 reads CASSPKGFLGEGGYNEQFF. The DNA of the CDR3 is TGTGCCAGCAGCCCCAAAGGATTTCTGGGGGAAGGGGGTTACAATGAGCAGTTCTTC.

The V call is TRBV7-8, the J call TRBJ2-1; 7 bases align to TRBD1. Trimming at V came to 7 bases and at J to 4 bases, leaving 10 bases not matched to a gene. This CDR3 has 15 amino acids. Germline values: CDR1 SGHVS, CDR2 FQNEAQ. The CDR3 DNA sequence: TGTGCCAGCACCCCCTCGGACAGGCGATACAATGAGCAGTTCTTC. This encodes CASTPSDRRYNEQFF.